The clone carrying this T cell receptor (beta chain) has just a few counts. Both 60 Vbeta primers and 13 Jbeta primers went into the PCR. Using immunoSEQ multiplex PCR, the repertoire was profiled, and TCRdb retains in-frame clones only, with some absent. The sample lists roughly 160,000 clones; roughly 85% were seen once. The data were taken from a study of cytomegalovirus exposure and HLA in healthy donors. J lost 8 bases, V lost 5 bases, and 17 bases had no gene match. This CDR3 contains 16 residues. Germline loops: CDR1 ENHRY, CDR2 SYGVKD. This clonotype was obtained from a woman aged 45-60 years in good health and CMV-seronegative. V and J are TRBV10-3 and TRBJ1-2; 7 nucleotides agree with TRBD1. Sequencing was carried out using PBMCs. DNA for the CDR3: TGTGCCATCAGTACCACATGGGGAAAGGGGGCTGAGGGCTACACCTTC. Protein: CAISTTWGKGAEGYTF.